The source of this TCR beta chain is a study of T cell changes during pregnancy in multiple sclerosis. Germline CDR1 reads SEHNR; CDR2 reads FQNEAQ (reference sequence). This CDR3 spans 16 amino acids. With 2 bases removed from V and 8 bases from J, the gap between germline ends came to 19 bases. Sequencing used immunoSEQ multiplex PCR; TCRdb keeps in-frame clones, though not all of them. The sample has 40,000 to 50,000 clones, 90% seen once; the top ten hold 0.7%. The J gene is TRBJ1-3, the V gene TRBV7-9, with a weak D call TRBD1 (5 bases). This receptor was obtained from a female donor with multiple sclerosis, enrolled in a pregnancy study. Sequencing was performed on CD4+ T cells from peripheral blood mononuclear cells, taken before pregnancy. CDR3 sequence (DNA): TGTGCCAGCAGCTTACGGGGGGTGTCTGGTCAGGACACCATATATTTT. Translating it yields CASSLRGVSGQDTIYF.